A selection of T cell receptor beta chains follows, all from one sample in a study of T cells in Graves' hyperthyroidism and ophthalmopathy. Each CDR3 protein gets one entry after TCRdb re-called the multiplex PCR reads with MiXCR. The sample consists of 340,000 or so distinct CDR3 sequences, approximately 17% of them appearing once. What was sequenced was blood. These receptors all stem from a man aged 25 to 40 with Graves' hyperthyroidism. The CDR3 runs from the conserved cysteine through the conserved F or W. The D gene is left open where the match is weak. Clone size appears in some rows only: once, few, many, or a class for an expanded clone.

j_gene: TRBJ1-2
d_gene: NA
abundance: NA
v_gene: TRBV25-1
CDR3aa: CASSDLEVSGYTF
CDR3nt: TGTGCCAGCAGTGATCTAGAGGTGAGCGGCTACACCTTC

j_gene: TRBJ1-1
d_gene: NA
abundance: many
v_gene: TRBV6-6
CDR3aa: CASSYSRDNTEAFF
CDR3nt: TGTGCCAGCAGTTACTCGAGAGACAACACTGAAGCTTTCTTT

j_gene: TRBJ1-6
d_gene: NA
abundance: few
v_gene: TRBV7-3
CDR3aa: CASSLGNAGGSPLHF
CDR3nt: TGTGCCAGCAGCTTAGGAAACGCCGGGGGTTCACCCCTCCACTTT

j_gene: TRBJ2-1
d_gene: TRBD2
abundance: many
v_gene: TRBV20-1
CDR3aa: CSASVLRGSSYNEQFF
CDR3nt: TGCAGTGCTAGCGTTTTGCGGGGGAGCTCCTACAATGAGCAGTTCTTC

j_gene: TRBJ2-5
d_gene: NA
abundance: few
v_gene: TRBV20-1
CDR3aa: CSARDGDQTQYF
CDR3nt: TGCAGTGCTAGAGACGGGGACCAGACCCAGTACTTC

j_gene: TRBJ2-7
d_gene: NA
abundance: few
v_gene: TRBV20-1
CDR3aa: CSARQGYEQYF
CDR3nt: TGCAGTGCTAGACAGGGTTACGAGCAGTACTTC

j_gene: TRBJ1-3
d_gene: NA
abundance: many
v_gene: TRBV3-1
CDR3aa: CASSQDVSGNTIYF
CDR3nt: TGTGCCAGCAGCCAAGACGTTTCTGGAAACACCATATATTTT

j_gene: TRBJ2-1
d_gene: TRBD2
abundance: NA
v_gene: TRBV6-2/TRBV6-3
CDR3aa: CASSYLLAGNEQFF
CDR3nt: TGTGCCAGCAGTTATTTGCTAGCGGGAAATGAGCAGTTCTTC

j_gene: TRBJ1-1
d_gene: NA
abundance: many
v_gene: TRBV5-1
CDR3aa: CASSRGNTEAFF
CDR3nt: TGCGCCAGCAGCCGGGGGAACACTGAAGCTTTCTTT

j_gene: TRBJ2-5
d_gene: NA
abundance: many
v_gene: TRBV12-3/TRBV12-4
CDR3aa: CASSLPSTGQTQYF
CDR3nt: TGTGCCAGCAGTTTACCTAGCACCGGCCAGACCCAGTACTTC

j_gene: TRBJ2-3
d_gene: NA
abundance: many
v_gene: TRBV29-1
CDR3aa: CSISRGPGDTQYF
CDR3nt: TGCAGCATAAGTCGTGGCCCCGGAGATACGCAGTATTTT

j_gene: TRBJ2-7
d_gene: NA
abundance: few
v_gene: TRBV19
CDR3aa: CASSKPGGAYEQYF
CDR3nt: TGTGCCAGTAGTAAACCTGGCGGGGCCTACGAGCAGTACTTC

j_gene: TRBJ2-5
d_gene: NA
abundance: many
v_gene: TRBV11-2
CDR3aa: CASSRPLQETQYF
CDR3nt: TGTGCCAGCAGCCGACCCCTACAAGAGACCCAGTACTTC

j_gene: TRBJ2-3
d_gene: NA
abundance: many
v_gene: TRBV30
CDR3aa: CAWTGAGFDTQYF
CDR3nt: TGTGCCTGGACCGGGGCCGGATTTGACACGCAGTATTTT

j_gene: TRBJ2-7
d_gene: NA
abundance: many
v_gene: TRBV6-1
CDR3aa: CASRGYSVEQYF
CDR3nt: TGTGCCAGCAGGGGGTACTCGGTGGAGCAGTACTTC

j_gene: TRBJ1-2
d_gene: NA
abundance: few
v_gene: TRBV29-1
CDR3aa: CSVLFNYGYTF
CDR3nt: TGCAGCGTTCTCTTTAACTATGGCTACACCTTC

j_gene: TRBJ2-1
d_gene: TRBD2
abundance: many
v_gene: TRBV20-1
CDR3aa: CSARGIAGGHNEQFF
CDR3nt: TGCAGTGCTAGAGGAATAGCGGGAGGACACAATGAGCAGTTCTTC

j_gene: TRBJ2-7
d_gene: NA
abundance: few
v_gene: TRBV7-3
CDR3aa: CASRSEEPPYEQYF
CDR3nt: TGTGCCAGCAGGTCTGAGGAGCCGCCCTACGAGCAGTACTTC

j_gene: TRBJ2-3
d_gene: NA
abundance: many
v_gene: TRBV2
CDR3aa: CASSNFGADTQYF
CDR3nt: TGTGCCAGCAGTAACTTTGGGGCAGATACGCAGTATTTT

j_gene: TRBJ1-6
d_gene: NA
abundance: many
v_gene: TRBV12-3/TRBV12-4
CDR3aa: CASSQDSNSPLHF
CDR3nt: TGTGCCAGCAGTCAAGACAGTAATTCACCCCTCCACTTT

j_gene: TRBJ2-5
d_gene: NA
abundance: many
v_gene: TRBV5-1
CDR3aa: CASSLDFGGGETQYF
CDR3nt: TGCGCCAGCAGCTTGGACTTCGGAGGAGGGGAGACCCAGTACTTC

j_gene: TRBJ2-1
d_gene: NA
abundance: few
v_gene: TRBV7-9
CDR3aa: CASGLAEAYNEQFF
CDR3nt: TGTGCCAGCGGCCTGGCGGAGGCATACAATGAGCAGTTCTTC

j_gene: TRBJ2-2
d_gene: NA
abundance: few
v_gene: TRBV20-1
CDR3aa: CSAKGPKETGELFF
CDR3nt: TGCAGTGCTAAGGGGCCGAAGGAGACCGGGGAGCTGTTTTTT

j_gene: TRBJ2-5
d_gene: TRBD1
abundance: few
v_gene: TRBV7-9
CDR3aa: CASSSPGQGRETQYF
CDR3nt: TGTGCCAGCAGCTCGCCGGGACAGGGGAGAGAGACCCAGTACTTC

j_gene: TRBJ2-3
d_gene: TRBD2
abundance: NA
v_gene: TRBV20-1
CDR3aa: CSASRAGVGDTQYF
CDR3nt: TGCAGTGCTAGTCGCGCGGGAGTTGGAGATACGCAGTATTTT

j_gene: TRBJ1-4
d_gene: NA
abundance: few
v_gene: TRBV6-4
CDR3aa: CASSIPGAGKLFF
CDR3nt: TGTGCCAGCAGTATCCCCGGAGCTGGAAAACTGTTTTTT

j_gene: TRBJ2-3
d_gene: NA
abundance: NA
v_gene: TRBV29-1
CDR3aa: CSVEKAYQATQYF
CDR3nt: TGCAGCGTCGAGAAAGCCTACCAAGCTACGCAGTATTTT

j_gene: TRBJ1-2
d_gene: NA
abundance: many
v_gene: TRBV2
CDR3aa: CASSVFGQFGYTF
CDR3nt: TGTGCCAGCAGTGTTTTTGGACAGTTCGGCTACACCTTC

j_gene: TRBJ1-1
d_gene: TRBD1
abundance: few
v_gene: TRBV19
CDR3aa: CASSRGLTEAFF
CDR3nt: TGTGCCAGTTCCAGGGGGCTGACTGAAGCTTTCTTT

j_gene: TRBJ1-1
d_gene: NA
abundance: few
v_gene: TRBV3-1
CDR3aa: CASRSLREGFNTEAFF
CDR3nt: TGTGCCAGCAGATCCCTCAGGGAGGGTTTTAACACTGAAGCTTTCTTT

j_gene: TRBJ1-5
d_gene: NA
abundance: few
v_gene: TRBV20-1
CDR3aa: CSAPMGEVSNQPQHF
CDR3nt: TGCAGTGCTCCCATGGGGGAGGTGAGCAATCAGCCCCAGCATTTT

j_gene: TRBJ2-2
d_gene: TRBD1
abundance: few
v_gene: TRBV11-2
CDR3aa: CASRAGTGGAYGELFF
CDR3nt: TGTGCCAGCAGGGCCGGGACAGGGGGCGCTTACGGGGAGCTGTTTTTT

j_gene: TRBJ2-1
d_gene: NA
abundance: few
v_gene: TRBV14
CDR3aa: CASSQIFRSSYNEQFF
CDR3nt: TGTGCCAGCAGCCAAATATTTAGAAGCTCCTACAATGAGCAGTTCTTC

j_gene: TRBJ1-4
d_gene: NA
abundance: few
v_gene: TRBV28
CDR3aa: CASTRDRAGEKLFF
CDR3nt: TGTGCCAGCACCCGGGACCGGGCGGGTGAAAAACTGTTTTTT

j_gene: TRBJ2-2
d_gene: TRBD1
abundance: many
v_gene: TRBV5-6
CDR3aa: CASSSIPQGAHTGELFF
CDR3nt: TGTGCCAGCAGCTCAATCCCACAGGGGGCGCACACCGGGGAGCTGTTTTTT

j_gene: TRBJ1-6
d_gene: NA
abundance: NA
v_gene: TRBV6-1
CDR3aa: CASSEGSSYNSPLHF
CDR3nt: TGTGCCAGCAGTGAGGGAAGCTCCTATAATTCACCCCTCCACTTT

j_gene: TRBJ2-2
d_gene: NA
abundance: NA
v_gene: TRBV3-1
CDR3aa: CASSHASGGELFF
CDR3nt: TGTGCCAGCAGCCACGCGAGCGGCGGGGAGCTGTTTTTT

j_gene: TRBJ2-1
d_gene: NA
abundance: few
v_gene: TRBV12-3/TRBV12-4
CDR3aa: CASSDWEGAINEQFF
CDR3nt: TGTGCCAGCAGTGATTGGGAGGGGGCAATAAATGAGCAGTTCTTC

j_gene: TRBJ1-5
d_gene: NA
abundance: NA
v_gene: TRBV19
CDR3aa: CASSMWGGGQPQHF
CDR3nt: TGTGCCAGTAGTATGTGGGGGGGCGGTCAGCCCCAGCATTTT

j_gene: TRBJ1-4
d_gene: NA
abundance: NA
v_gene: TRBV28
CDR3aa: CASNHRGGDEKLFF
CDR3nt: TGTGCCAGCAACCACCGGGGGGGCGATGAAAAACTGTTTTTT

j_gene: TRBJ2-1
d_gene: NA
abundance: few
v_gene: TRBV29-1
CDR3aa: CSGDSGGRGGEQFF
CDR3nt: TGCAGCGGAGATTCCGGAGGGCGGGGCGGTGAGCAGTTCTTC

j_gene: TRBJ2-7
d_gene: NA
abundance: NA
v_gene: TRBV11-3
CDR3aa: CASSWVAGTYEQYF
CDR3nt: TGTGCCAGCAGCTGGGTCGCAGGAACCTACGAGCAGTACTTC

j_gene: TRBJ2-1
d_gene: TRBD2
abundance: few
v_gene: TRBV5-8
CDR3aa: CASSLELAGGFYNGQFF
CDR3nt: TGTGCCAGCAGCTTGGAGCTAGCGGGAGGGTTTTACAATGGGCAGTTCTTC

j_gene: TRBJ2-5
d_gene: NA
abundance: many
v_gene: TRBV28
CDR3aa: CASSSTGALQETQYF
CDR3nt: TGTGCCAGCAGTTCGACGGGAGCCTTACAAGAGACCCAGTACTTC

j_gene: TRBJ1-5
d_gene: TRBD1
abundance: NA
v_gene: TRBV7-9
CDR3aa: CASSHWTGSSNQPQHF
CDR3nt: TGTGCCAGCAGCCACTGGACAGGGAGTAGCAATCAGCCCCAGCATTTT

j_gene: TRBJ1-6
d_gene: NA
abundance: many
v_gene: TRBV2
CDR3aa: CASTAVISYNSPLHF
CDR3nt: TGTGCCAGCACTGCGGTTATTTCCTATAATTCACCCCTCCACTTT

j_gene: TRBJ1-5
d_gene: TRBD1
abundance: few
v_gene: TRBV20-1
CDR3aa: CSARRQGGNQPPHF
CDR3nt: TGCAGTGCTAGAAGACAGGGTGGCAATCAGCCCCCGCATTTT

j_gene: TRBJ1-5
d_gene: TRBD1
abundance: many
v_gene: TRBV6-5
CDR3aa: CASSYSVQGGFTQPQHF
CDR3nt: TGTGCCAGCAGTTACTCGGTGCAAGGGGGCTTTACTCAGCCCCAGCATTTT

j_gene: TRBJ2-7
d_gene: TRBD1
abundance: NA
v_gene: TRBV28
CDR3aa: CASRFPTGQGRLAYEQYF
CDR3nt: TGTGCCAGCAGATTCCCAACGGGACAGGGGAGGCTTGCCTACGAGCAGTACTTC

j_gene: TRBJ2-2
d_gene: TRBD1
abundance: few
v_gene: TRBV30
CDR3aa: CAWGQGAYTGELFF
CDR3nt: TGTGCCTGGGGACAGGGGGCTTACACCGGGGAGCTGTTTTTT

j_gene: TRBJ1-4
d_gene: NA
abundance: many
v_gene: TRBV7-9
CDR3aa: CASSLGNQEGEKLFF
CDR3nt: TGTGCCAGCAGCTTAGGAAATCAGGAGGGAGAAAAACTGTTTTTT

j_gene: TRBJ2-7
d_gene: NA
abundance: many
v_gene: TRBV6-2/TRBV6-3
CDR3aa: CASSWTRGYEQYF
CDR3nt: TGTGCCAGCAGTTGGACACGGGGCTACGAGCAGTACTTC

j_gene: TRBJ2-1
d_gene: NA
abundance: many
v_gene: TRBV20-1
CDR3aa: CSARLFTSGREQFF
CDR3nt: TGCAGTGCTAGACTGTTCACTAGTGGTAGGGAGCAGTTCTTC